This T cell receptor beta chain was recorded in a study of T cell responses to AZD1222 COVID-19 vaccine. Study findings and constraints: Most donors were white British and more were female, and clonal diversity was possibly underestimated. Breadth and depth of Spike-specific TCRs rose after two AZD1222 doses.

Concerning this clone itself: Its target is not known.

Profiling relied on immunoSEQ multiplex PCR, and the TCRdb table lists in-frame clones only, not all of them. The sample lists about 140,000 clones, about 90% seen once, with about 7.5% in the top ten. The germline V and J ends were trimmed by 1 base and 4 bases, with 6 bases remaining between them. The V gene's germline CDR1 is MDHEN and CDR2 SYDVKM. The CDR3 extends over 13 amino acids. V gene TRBV28 combines with J gene TRBJ2-3; D gene ambiguous. The TCR was taken from an adult who received the MenACWY meningococcal vaccine as a control. The sample consisted of peripheral blood, taken 28 days after the second dose of the MenACWY control vaccine. CDR3 nucleotide sequence: TGTGCCAGCAGTTTATATGGGCCAGATACGCAGTATTTT. Translation gives CASSLYGPDTQYF.